This T cell receptor (beta chain) was found in a study of lymphopenia after photon versus proton radiotherapy. V lost 1 base, J lost 4 bases, and 10 bases lay in between. This CDR3 comprises 14 residues. Germline CDR1 and CDR2: SGHTA and FQGNSA. Assay: immunoSEQ multiplex PCR; the TCRdb copy retains only in-frame clones and omits some. The data contain 25,000 to 35,000 clones, about 86% of them singletons. This clone was counted once. Antigen specificity is unknown. Study results and limitations: Post-nadir TCR diversity decline inversely tracked overall survival among those who died. After the lymphocyte nadir, photon-treated repertoires showed oligoclonal expansion, especially of CD8+ Temra cells. Under photons, naive T cells and diversity fell while effector/memory populations rose.

The J gene is TRBJ2-5, the V gene TRBV7-2, with D unclear. This receptor was identified in a woman aged 55-69 years with cholangiocarcinoma. Some clones in this sample may be carry-over from other donors' samples. Sequences were derived from peripheral blood, sampled from a patient treated with proton-based radiotherapy. CDR3 loop: CASSLVGAPETQYF. In nucleotides, the CDR3 is TGTGCCAGCAGCTTAGTGGGCGCTCCAGAGACCCAGTACTTC.